Below, one T cell receptor beta chain is given with its context. This specimen comes from a study of blood T cell repertoires in COVID-19. Germline CDR1 reads KGHSH; CDR2 reads LQKENI. The CDR3 consists of 16 residues. Trimming removed 5 bases from V and 2 bases from J; junction bases left unmatched: 8. Ages ranged from about 18 to 100 years, with residence in approximately 25 US areas. Cohorts were based on clinical histories the participants reported. Recovery among Cohort 3 donors was established by two negative PCRs, clearance, or symptom resolution. Original methodology: Nucleated cell counts were estimated from reference gene primer amplification. Profiling relied on immunoSEQ multiplex PCR, and the TCRdb table lists in-frame clones only, not all of them. That table supplies the V and J calls and clone size; D and trimming were determined from the DNA. The table records under 300,000 clones, 70% to 90% of them present only once.

This rearrangement joins TRBV18 to TRBJ2-1; 8 bases match TRBD2. Sequencing was performed on PBMCs or T cells enriched from blood (not recorded which). The receptor comes from a woman between 45 and 60 years old who had recovered from COVID-19. For the CDR3, the DNA is TGTGCCAGCTCATCCTCCGGAGCGGGAGCCTACAATGAGCAGTTCTTC. Translating gives CASSSSGAGAYNEQFF.